This T cell receptor (beta chain) was profiled in a study of T cells in Graves' hyperthyroidism and ophthalmopathy. There were TCR beta CDR3 regions amplified from RNA transcripts. HTBI primers were the set used in a first-round RT-PCR of the TCR CDR3. TCRdb used MiXCR to reprocess the multiplex PCR reads, holding one entry per CDR3 protein. The profile shows about half a million distinct CDR3 sequences, just under 20% of them singletons. This clonotype was seen more than once but under ten times. Sequencing was carried out using blood. The TCR sequence derives from a man aged 35 to 55 with Graves' ophthalmopathy.

In DNA, the CDR3 is TGTGCCAGCAGCCAAAGTGGTTCCACCGGGGAGCTGTTTTTT. This encodes CASSQSGSTGELFF. This chain uses TRBV3-1 with TRBJ2-2; D is unclear. The CDR3 sequence is 14 residues long. Trimming took off 2 bases at V and 4 bases at J, with 8 bases between the two ends. From germline, CDR1 is LGHDT and CDR2 YNNKEL (reference sequence).